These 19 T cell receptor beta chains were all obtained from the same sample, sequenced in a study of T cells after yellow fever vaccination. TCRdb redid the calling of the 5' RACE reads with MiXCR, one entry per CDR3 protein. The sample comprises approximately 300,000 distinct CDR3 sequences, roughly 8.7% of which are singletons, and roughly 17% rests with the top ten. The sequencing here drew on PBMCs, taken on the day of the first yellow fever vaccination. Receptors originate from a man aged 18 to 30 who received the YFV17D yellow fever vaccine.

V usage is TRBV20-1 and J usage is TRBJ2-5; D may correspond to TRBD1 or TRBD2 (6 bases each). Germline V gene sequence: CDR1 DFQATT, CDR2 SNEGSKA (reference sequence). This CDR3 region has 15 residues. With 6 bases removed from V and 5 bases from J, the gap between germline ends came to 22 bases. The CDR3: CSATKGSGASETQYF. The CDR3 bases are TGCAGTGCCACAAAGGGGTCGGGGGCCTCGGAGACCCAGTACTTC.

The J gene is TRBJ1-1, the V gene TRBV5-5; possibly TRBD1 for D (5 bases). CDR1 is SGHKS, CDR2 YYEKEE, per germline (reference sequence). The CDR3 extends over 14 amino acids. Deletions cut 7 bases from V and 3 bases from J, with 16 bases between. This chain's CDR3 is CASSQTASYTEAFF. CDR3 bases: TGTGCCAGCTCGCAGACAGCATCCTACACTGAAGCTTTCTTT.

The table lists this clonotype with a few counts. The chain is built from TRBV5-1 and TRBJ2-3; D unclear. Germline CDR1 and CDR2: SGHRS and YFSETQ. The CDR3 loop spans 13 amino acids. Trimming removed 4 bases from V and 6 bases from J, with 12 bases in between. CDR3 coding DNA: TGCGCCAGCAGCCGCTCGGGCCCCGATACGCAGTATTTT. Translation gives CASSRSGPDTQYF.

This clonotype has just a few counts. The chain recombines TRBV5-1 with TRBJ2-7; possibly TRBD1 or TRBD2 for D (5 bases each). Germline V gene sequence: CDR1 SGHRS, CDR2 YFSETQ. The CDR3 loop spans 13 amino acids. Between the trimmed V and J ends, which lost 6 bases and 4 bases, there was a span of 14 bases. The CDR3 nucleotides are TGCGCCAGCACCAGGGACGGAATATACGAGCAGTACTTC. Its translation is CASTRDGIYEQYF.

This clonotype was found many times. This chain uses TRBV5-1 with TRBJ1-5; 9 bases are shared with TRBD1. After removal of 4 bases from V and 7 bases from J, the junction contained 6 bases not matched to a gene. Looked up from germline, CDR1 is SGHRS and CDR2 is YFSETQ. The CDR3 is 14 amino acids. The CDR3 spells CASSPGTGRQPQHF. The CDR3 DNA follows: TGCGCCAGCAGCCCAGGGACAGGGAGGCAGCCCCAGCATTTT.

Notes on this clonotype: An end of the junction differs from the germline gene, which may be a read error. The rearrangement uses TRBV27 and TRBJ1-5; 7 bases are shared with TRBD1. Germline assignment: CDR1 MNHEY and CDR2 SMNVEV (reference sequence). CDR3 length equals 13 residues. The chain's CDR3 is CASSRTGAQPPHF. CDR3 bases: TGTGCCAGCAGTCGTACAGGGGCTCAGCCCCCGCATTTT.

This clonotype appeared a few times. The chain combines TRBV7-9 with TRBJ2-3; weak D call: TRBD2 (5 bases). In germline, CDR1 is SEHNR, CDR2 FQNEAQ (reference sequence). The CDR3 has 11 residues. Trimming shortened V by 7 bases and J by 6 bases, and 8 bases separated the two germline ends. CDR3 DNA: TGTGCCAGCAACCCGGGGGATACGCAGTATTTT. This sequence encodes CASNPGDTQYF.

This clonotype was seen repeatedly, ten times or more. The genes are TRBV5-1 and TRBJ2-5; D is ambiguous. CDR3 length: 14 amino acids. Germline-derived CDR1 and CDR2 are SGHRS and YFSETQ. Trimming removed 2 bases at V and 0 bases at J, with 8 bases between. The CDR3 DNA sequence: TGCGCCAGCAGCTTCGGCGGCTACCAAGAGACCCAGTACTTC. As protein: CASSFGGYQETQYF.

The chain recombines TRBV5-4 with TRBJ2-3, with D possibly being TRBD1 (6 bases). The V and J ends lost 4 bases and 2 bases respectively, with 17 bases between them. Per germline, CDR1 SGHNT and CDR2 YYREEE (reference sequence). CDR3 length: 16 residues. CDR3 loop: CASSLPQGLLTDTQYF. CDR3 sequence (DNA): TGTGCCAGCAGCCTCCCACAGGGCCTCCTCACAGATACGCAGTATTTT.

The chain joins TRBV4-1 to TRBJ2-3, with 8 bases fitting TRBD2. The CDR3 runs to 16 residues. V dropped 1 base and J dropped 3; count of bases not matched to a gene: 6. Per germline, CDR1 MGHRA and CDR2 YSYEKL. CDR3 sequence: CASSQGFGGETDTQYF. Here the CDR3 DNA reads TGCGCCAGCAGCCAAGGGTTCGGGGGGGAAACAGATACGCAGTATTTT.

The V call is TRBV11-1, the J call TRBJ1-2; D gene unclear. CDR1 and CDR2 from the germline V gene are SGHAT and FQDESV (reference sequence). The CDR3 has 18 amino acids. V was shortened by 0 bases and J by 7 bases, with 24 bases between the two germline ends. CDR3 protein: CASSLAPVFLFTSGGYTF. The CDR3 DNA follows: TGTGCCAGCAGCTTAGCCCCTGTATTTCTTTTTACCTCTGGTGGCTACACCTTC.

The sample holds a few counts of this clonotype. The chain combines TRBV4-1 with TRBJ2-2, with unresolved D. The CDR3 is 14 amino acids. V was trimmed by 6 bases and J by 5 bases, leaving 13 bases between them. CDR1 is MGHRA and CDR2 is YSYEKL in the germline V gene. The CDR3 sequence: CASRNPSETGELFF. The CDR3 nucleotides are TGCGCCAGCAGGAACCCCTCAGAAACCGGGGAGCTGTTTTTT.

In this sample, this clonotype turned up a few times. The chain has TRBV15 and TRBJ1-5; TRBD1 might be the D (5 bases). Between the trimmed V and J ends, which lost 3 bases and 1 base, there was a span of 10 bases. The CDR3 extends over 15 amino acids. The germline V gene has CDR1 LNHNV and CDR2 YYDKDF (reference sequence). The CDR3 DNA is TGTGCCACCAGCAGGGCCAGGGAGAGCAATCAGCCCCAGCATTTT. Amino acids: CATSRARESNQPQHF.

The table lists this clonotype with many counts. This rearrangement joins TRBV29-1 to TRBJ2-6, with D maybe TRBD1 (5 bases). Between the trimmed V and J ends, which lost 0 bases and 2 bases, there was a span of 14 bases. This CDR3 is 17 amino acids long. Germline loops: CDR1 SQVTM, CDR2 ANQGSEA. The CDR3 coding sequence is TGCAGCGTTGAAGATCCCCCAGGGTTAACTGGGGCCAACGTCCTGACTTTC. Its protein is CSVEDPPGLTGANVLTF.

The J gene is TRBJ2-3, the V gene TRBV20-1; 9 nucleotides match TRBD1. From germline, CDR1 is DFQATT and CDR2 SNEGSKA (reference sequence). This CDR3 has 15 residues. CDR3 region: CSPAAGQGSADTQYF. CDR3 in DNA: TGCAGCCCCGCAGCAGGACAGGGGAGCGCAGATACGCAGTATTTT.

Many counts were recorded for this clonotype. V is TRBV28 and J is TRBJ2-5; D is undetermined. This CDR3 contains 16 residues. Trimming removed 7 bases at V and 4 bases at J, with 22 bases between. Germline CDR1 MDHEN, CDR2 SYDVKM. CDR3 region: CASMELGGMPAETQYF. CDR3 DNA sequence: TGTGCCAGCATGGAGCTGGGCGGCATGCCCGCAGAGACCCAGTACTTC. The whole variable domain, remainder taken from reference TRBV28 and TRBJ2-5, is DVKVTQSSRYLVKRTGEKVFLECVQDMDHENMFWYRQDPGLGLRLIYFSYDVKMKEKGDIPEGYSVSREKKERFSLILESASTNQTSMYLCASMELGGMPAETQYFGPGTRLLVL.

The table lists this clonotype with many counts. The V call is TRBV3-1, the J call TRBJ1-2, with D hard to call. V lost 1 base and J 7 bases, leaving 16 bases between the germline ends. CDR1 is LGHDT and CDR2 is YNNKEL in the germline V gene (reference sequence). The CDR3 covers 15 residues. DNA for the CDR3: TGTGCCAGCAGCCAAGGCCCTGACGGAGGGTCTGGCTACACCTTC. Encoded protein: CASSQGPDGGSGYTF.

CDR3 sequence: CASSISPRMSNEKLFF. CDR3 nucleotide sequence: TGTGCCAGTAGTATCTCACCCCGGATGTCTAATGAAAAACTGTTTTTT. The chain uses TRBV19 and TRBJ1-4; D gene uncertain. The V end lost 3 bases, the J end lost 3 bases, and 14 bases lay between the germline ends. Germline V lookup: CDR1 LNHDA, CDR2 SQIVND (reference sequence). The CDR3 totals 16 residues. The variable domain in full, completed from reference TRBV19 and TRBJ1-4, reads DGGITQSPKYLFRKEGQNVTLSCEQNLNHDAMYWYRQDPGQGLRLIYYSQIVNDFQKGDIAEGYSVSREKKESFPLTVTSAQKNPTAFYLCASSISPRMSNEKLFFGSGTQLSVL.

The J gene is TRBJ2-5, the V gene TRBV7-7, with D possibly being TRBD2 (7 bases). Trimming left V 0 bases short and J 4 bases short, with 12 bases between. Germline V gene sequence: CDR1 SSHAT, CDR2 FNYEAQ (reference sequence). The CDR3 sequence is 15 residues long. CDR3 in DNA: TGTGCCAGCAGCTTAGCGGGGGGGGCAGGAGAGACCCAGTACTTC. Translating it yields CASSLAGGAGETQYF.